The 13 T cell receptor beta chains presented below share a single source sample, sequenced in a study of sequential checkpoint blockade in melanoma. Treatment defined: randomized to nivolumab then ipilimumab (arm A) or the reverse (arm B). Generated by immunoSEQ multiplex PCR, the TCRdb table keeps only in-frame clones and is missing some. This repertoire shows 30,000 to 35,000 clones, roughly 84% found once; its top ten account for approximately 20%. Material: CD8+ T cells sorted from blood (inferred from file names), obtained from a patient given nivolumab and ipilimumab in sequence. All receptors come from a human donor with melanoma.

This clone was observed a few times. The rearrangement joins TRBV10-3 to TRBJ1-2; 7 bases agree with TRBD1. Per germline, CDR1 ENHRY and CDR2 SYGVKD. CDR3 length: 14 amino acids. The V and J ends lost 10 bases and 3 bases, in that order; junction bases with no gene match: 11. In nucleotides, the CDR3 is TGTGCCACCTACCGCGGAGGGGGCGACTATGGCTACACCTTC. As protein: CATYRGGGDYGYTF.

CDR3 DNA sequence: TGTGCCAGCAGCTCACAAGGACAGGGGGCTAATGAGCAGTTCTTC. This sequence encodes CASSSQGQGANEQFF. The rearrangement joins TRBV9 to TRBJ2-1; the match to TRBD1 covers 11 bases. V lost 4 bases and J lost 7; bases outside the gene matches: 7. The CDR3 is made up of 15 amino acids. The germline gives CDR1 SGDLS, CDR2 YYNGEE.

The chain employs TRBV28 and TRBJ2-5; D ambiguous. This CDR3 spans 15 amino acids. From germline, CDR1 is MDHEN and CDR2 SYDVKM. V lost 2 bases, J lost 1 base, and 11 bases lay in between. The CDR3 DNA sequence: TGTGCCAGCAGTTTACCCATGGCGGTCCAAGAGACCCAGTACTTC. This sequence encodes CASSLPMAVQETQYF.

The chain couples TRBV11-2 to TRBJ1-2; possible D gene TRBD1, 5 bases. The germline V and J ends were trimmed by 3 bases and 6 bases, with 8 bases remaining between them. The CDR3 is made up of 12 amino acids. Germline V gives CDR1 SGHAT, CDR2 FQNNGV. The CDR3 here is CASSFSRDGYTF. In DNA, the CDR3 is TGTGCCAGCAGCTTTAGCAGGGATGGCTACACCTTC.

This clone is a singleton in its sample. J is TRBJ1-2 and V is TRBV15, with a tentative D call TRBD1 (5 bases). There are 13 residues in the CDR3. V gave up 7 bases and J gave up 1 base, with 10 bases separating them. Germline V gene data show CDR1 as LNHNV and CDR2 as YYDKDF (reference sequence). CDR3 in amino acids: CATTGGYNYGYTF. The CDR3 DNA is TGTGCCACCACGGGGGGATATAACTATGGCTACACCTTC.

The genes are TRBV23-1 and TRBJ2-7, with TRBD1 matching 7 bases. TRBV23-1 is an ORF, and what it does is uncertain. V lost 4 bases to trimming and J lost 3 bases; unmatched junction nucleotides: 18. The CDR3 is 18 amino acids. The CDR3 reads CASSRSGQVNRMFYEQYF. The CDR3, as DNA: TGCGCCAGCAGTCGCTCCGGACAGGTCAACAGGATGTTCTACGAGCAGTACTTC.

V gene TRBV19 combines with J gene TRBJ2-5; 14 bases line up with TRBD2. The CDR3 contains 16 residues. The ends lost 5 bases at V and 2 bases at J; junction bases unmatched: 4. CDR1 is LNHDA and CDR2 is SQIVND in the germline V gene (reference sequence). CDR3: CASSRRLAGGQETQYF. CDR3 nucleotides: TGTGCCAGTAGTCGCCGACTAGCGGGGGGGCAAGAGACCCAGTACTTC. The variable domain in full, with the rest retrieved from reference TRBV19 and TRBJ2-5, is DGGITQSPKYLFRKEGQNVTLSCEQNLNHDAMYWYRQDPGQGLRLIYYSQIVNDFQKGDIAEGYSVSREKKESFPLTVTSAQKNPTAFYLCASSRRLAGGQETQYFGPGTRLLVL.

The V call is TRBV4-2, the J call TRBJ1-3; D remains unclear. CDR1 and CDR2 from the germline V gene are LGHNA and YNFKEQ. This CDR3 is built from 16 residues. The V end was cut by 5 bases, the J end by 0 bases, with 14 bases between. CDR3: CASSEEGTFSGNTIYF. The CDR3 DNA sequence: TGTGCCAGCAGCGAGGAGGGCACCTTCTCTGGAAACACCATATATTTT.

The gene calls are TRBV30 and TRBJ2-1; 12 bases agree with TRBD2. The ends lost 1 base at V and 8 bases at J; junction bases unmatched: 6. The CDR3 has 15 amino acids. Germline assignment: CDR1 GTSNPN and CDR2 SVGIG (reference sequence). The CDR3 sequence is CAWSGLAGETHEQFF. The CDR3 DNA follows: TGTGCCTGGAGTGGACTAGCGGGAGAGACCCATGAGCAGTTCTTC.

Details on this clone: The identical CDR3 is also encoded by other nucleotide sequences in the sample. The chain combines TRBV15 with TRBJ1-4; a possible D gene is TRBD1 (6 bases). With 5 bases removed from V and 1 base from J, the gap between germline ends came to 17 bases. Germline V CDR1 and CDR2: LNHNV, YYDKDF (reference sequence). The CDR3 totals 17 residues. CDR3 in amino acids: CATSGAQWTETNEKLFF. CDR3 coding DNA: TGTGCCACCAGCGGAGCTCAATGGACAGAAACTAATGAAAAACTGTTTTTT.

The chain combines TRBV15 with TRBJ2-7; D is perhaps TRBD1 (5 bases). This CDR3 region has 14 residues. The V end was cut by 0 bases, the J end by 4 bases, with 10 bases between. Germline CDR1 and CDR2: LNHNV and YYDKDF (reference sequence). DNA for the CDR3: TGTGCCACCAGCAGAGACAGGGCGGAGTACGAGCAGTACTTC. Translated: CATSRDRAEYEQYF.

This sequence joins TRBV27 and TRBJ1-4, with 7 bases fitting TRBD1. Germline CDR1 reads MNHEY; CDR2 reads SMNVEV (reference sequence). The CDR3 spans 14 residues. Losses at the gene ends were 6 bases for V and 6 bases for J; bases not matched to a gene: 7. The CDR3 DNA reads TGTGCCAGCAGCTGGACAGGAAGCTATGAAAAACTGTTTTTT. Its protein product is CASSWTGSYEKLFF.

The chain carries TRBV5-1 and TRBJ2-1, with 8 bases aligning to TRBD2. Per the germline V gene, CDR1 is SGHRS and CDR2 is YFSETQ. V was pared by 3 bases and J by 0 bases, with 5 bases of the junction left unmatched. The CDR3 sequence is 16 residues long. CDR3 amino acids: CASSWTSSSSYNEQFF. Here the CDR3 DNA reads TGCGCCAGCAGCTGGACTAGCTCTAGCTCCTACAATGAGCAGTTCTTC.